The T cell receptor beta chain described here comes from a study of siplizumab effects on memory and regulatory T cells (dated by TCRdb to between 2017 and 2020). A note on the overall study: The effect of the anti-CD2 antibody siplizumab on alloreactive T-cell subsets was examined in allogeneic mixed lymphocyte reactions constructed from human PBMCs. Overall study outcomes, separate from this receptor: Greater diversity appeared to be present in unstimulated naive T cells than in memory T cells, and a substantial contribution to the alloresponse seemed to be made by naive cells. The suppressive function of proliferating Tregs from siplizumab cultures was not functionally confirmed. Sequences below about 10^-5 frequency were poorly captured, so only a minor fraction of alloreactive clones could be mapped to unstimulated subsets. Among mappable alloreactive CD4+ clones, the Treg-derived fraction averaged 68.8% with siplizumab versus 25% to 30% in control reactions. Roughly 75-95% of proliferating CD4+ or CD8+ clones could not be assigned a naive or memory phenotype. The cumulative frequency of alloreactive sequences that could be traced back to unstimulated CD4+ memory T cells was significantly reduced by siplizumab.

Library construction relied on the immunoSEQ multiplex PCR assay. Roughly 10^5 TCR templates per sample were assayed on the deep sequencing platform. Genomic DNA extracted from sorted T cells was the material used for TCRbeta CDR3 sequencing. From the authors' description of their analysis: The R programming language was used for clonal analysis of TCRbeta CDR3 data. Alloreactive CD4+ and CD8+ clones were identified by comparing unstimulated samples to CFSE-low samples taken after the reaction. By matching sequences to the repertoires of sorted unstimulated Treg and non-Treg cells, each alloreactive CD4+ clone was assigned a regulatory or non-regulatory origin. Imported from immuneACCESS, the table was reduced by TCRdb to in-frame sequences with V and J called. These copies leave out some clones; in studies compared against another copy, an unresolved V gene accounts for under half, and the cause of the remainder is not known. For V, J and clone size, that table is used; D and trimming come from the DNA. Here the sample has some 65,000 clones; 88% occur a single time. More than 1.5% of the sample is taken by the ten largest.

This clone is considered medium-sized (0.01 to 0.1%). Its antigen is currently not known. No base quality information exists; no much larger clone differs at one position. V loses 8 bases at its end and J loses 12 bases; junction bases beyond the gene matches: 11. As encoded in the germline V gene, CDR1 is MNHNS while CDR2 is SASEGT. The CDR3, from cysteine to phenylalanine, totals 13 residues. The only DNA kept is the CDR3, 39 bases in frame from the first base. Sorted unstimulated T cells and proliferating T cells recovered from mixed lymphocyte reactions were subjected to TCRbeta CDR3 sequencing. Fresh whole blood from nine to ten HLA-typed healthy donors was used as the source from which PBMCs were isolated. To map where alloreactive clones came from, CD4+ regulatory T cells in the unstimulated state were FACS-sorted.

Sequencing was done on a sample of Tregs sorted from blood. The receptor's source is a human donor in good health. The chain couples TRBV6-1 to TRBJ2-2; TRBD1 matches 8 bases in the middle. The CDR3 corresponds to CASDPGGSGKLFF. The DNA sequence is as follows: TGTGCCAGCGATCCAGGGGGCTCGGGAAAGCTGTTTTTT.